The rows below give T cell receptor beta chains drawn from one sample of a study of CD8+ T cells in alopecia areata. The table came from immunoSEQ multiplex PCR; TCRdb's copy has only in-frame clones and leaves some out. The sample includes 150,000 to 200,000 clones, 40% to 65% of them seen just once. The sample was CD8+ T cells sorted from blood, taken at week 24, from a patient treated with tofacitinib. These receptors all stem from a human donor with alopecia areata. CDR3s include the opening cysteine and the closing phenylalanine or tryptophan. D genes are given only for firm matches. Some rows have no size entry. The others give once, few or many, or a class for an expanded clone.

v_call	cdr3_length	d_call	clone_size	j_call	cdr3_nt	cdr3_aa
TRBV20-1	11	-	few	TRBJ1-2	TGCAGTGCTCCGGGGAACTATGGCTACACCTTC	CSAPGNYGYTF
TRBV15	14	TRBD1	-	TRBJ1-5	TGTGCCACCAGCACGACAGGGAGCCATCAGCCCCAGCATTTT	CATSTTGSHQPQHF
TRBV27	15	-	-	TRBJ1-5	TGTGCCAGCAGTCCTTGGCCAAGCCTGGATCAGCCCCAGCATTTT	CASSPWPSLDQPQHF
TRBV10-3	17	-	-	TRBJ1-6	TGTGCCATCAGTGACCCCGCCGAGGCGCCAGCCATTACACCCCTCCACTTT	CAISDPAEAPAITPLHF
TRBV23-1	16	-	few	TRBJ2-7	TGCGCCAGCAGTCCTCACGACGGAAGCATGAGGTACGAGCAGTACTTC	CASSPHDGSMRYEQYF
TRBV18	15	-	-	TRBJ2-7	TGTGCCAGCTGCCTAAGTAAGGGCAGGACCTACGAGCAGTACTTC	CASCLSKGRTYEQYF
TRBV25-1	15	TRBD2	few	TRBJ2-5	TGTGCCAGCAGTGAGGGGCGGGGGGTCCAGGAGACCCAGTACTTC	CASSEGRGVQETQYF
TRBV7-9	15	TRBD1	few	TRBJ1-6	TGTGCCAGCAGCTCCACGGGACAGGGATATTCACCCCTCCACTTT	CASSSTGQGYSPLHF
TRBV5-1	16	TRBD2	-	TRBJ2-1	TGCGCCAGCAGCTTGTTGTCTAGCGGGAATGTTCGGGAGCAGTTCTTC	CASSLLSSGNVREQFF
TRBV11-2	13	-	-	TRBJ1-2	TGTGCCAGCAGCTTAGCAGGGAACTATGGCTACACCTTC	CASSLAGNYGYTF
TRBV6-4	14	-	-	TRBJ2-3	TGTGCCAGCAGTGACGTAGGGAGCACAGATACGCAGTATTTT	CASSDVGSTDTQYF
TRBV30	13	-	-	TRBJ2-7	TGTGCCGGAAGCGGACAAGGATCCTACGAGCAGTACTTC	CAGSGQGSYEQYF
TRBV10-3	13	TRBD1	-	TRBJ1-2	TGTGCCATCAGTGATTCCGGGACAGCTACCTACACCTTC	CAISDSGTATYTF
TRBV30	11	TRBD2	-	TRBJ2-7	TGTGCCTGGAGCGGGGGGGACGAGCAGTACTTC	CAWSGGDEQYF
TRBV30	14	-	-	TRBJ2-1	TGTGCCTGGAGTGCTGGGGTTGCTGACAATGAGCAGTTCTTC	CAWSAGVADNEQFF
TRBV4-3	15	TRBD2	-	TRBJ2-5	TGCGCCAGCAGCCAAGACCCGGGGGGGCAAGAGACCCAGTACTTC	CASSQDPGGQETQYF
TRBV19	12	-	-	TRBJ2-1	TGTGCCAGTAAGGCAGGGTACAATGAGCAGTTCTTC	CASKAGYNEQFF
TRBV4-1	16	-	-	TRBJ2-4	TGCGCCAGCAGCCAAGATCGATCCGGGGGCCCAAACATTCAGTACTTC	CASSQDRSGGPNIQYF
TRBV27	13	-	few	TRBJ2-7	TGTGCCAGCAGTCCTGGGGCTAGCTACGAGCAGTACTTC	CASSPGASYEQYF
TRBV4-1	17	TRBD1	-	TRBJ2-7	TGCGCCAGCAGCCAAACTACCGGGACAGGGAATACCTACGAGCAGTACTTC	CASSQTTGTGNTYEQYF
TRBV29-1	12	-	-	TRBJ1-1	-	CSVGTGNTETFF
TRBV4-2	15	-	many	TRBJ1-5	TGTGCCAGCAGCCAAGATGGGGGCACCAATCAGCCCCAGCATTTT	CASSQDGGTNQPQHF
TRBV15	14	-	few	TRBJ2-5	TGTGCCACCAGTTCCCCCGGGGCTCAAGAGACCCAGTACTTC	CATSSPGAQETQYF
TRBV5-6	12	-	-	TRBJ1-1	TGTGCCAGCAGCTGGGGGAACACTGAAGCTTTCTTT	CASSWGNTEAFF
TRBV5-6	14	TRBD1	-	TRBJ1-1	TGTGCCAGCAGCTGGGACAGGGCTAACACTGAAGCTTTCTTT	CASSWDRANTEAFF
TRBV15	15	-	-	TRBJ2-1	TGTGCCACCAGCGGGACCGAGGGTGTCTACAATGAGCAGTTCTTC	CATSGTEGVYNEQFF
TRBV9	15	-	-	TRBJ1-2	TGTGCCAGCTCCCCCATGGGTGACAGCCTTGTTGGCTACACCTTC	CASSPMGDSLVGYTF
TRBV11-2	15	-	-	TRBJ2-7	TGTGCCAGCAGCTTAGGGGCAGGGATAGGGTACGAGCAGTACTTC	CASSLGAGIGYEQYF
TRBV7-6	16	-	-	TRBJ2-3	TGTGCCAGCAGCTTAGAAGGAACATCCAACACAGATACGCAGTATTTT	CASSLEGTSNTDTQYF
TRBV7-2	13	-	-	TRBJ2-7	TGTGCCAGCAGCTTAGTTGCGGCATACGAGCAGTACTTC	CASSLVAAYEQYF
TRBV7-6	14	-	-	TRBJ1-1	TGTGCCAGCAGCCCAAACCTTGAAAACACTGAAGCTTTCTTT	CASSPNLENTEAFF
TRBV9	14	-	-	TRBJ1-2	TGTGCCAGCAGCGGCAGAGAGTCTAACTATGGCTACACCTTC	CASSGRESNYGYTF
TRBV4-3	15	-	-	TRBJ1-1	TGCGCCAGCAGCCAAAGCAGAGTTTTGAACACTGAAGCTTTCTTT	CASSQSRVLNTEAFF
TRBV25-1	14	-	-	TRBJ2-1	TGTGCCAGCAGTGAATTGGGCCGTTACAATGAGCAGTTCTTC	CASSELGRYNEQFF
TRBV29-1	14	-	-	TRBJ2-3	TGCAGCGTTCCTGGTCCTGGGGGCACAGATACGCAGTATTTT	CSVPGPGGTDTQYF
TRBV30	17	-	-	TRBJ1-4	TGTGCCTGGAGTGAAATGTGGACGGGTTCAACTAATGAAAAACTGTTTTTT	CAWSEMWTGSTNEKLFF
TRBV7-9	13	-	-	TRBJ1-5	TGTGCCAGCAGGGGGGATTACAATCAGCCCCAGCATTTT	CASRGDYNQPQHF
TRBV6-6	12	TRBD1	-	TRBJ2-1	TGTGCCAGCAGCTGGACAGGGGATGAGCAGTTCTTC	CASSWTGDEQFF
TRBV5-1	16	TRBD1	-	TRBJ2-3	TGCGCCAGCAGCTTGGAGCCCGGACAGGGCACAGATACGCAGTATTTT	CASSLEPGQGTDTQYF
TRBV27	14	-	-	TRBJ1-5	TGTGCCAGCAGTTTATCGAAAGGGGCCCAGCCCCAGCATTTT	CASSLSKGAQPQHF
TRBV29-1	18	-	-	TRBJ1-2	TGCAGCTCCCTCCTCGCGGGAGGGGACCAGGGGATTTACTATGGCTACACCTTC	CSSLLAGGDQGIYYGYTF
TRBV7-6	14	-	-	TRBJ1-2	TGTGCCAGCAGCTTAGGCGCGGAGGAATATGGCTACACCTTC	CASSLGAEEYGYTF
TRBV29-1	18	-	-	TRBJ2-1	TGCAGCGTTGAAGATCCCTTTTCTTTAGACCAGTCCTACAATGAGCAGTTCTTC	CSVEDPFSLDQSYNEQFF
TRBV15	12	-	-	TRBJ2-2	TGTGCCACCAGCAGAGTCACCGGGGAGCTGTTTTTT	CATSRVTGELFF
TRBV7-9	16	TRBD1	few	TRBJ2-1	TGTGCCAGCAGCATCACCGGGACAGGGGCCTACAATGAGCAGTTCTTC	CASSITGTGAYNEQFF
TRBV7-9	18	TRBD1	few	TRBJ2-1	TGTGCCAGCAGCCTGACAGGGGGAGGCGGGGCGCGTGACAATGAGCAGTTCTTC	CASSLTGGGGARDNEQFF
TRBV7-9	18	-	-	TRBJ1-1	TGTGCCAGCAGCTTAGTAGGGGGACTAGGAGGGAGGAACACTGAAGCTTTCTTT	CASSLVGGLGGRNTEAFF
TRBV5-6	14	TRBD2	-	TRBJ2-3	TGTGCCAGCAGCTCAGCGGGGTCGACAGATACGCAGTATTTT	CASSSAGSTDTQYF